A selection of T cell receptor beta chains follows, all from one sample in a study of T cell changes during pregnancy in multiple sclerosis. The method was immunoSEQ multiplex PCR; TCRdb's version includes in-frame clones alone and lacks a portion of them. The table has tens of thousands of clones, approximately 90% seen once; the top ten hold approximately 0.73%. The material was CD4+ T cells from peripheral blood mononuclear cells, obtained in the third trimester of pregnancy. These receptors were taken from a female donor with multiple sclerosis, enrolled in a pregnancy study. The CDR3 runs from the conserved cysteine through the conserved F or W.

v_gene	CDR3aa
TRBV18	CASSSTGNGYTF
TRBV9	CASSVAPYSSTDTQYF
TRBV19	CASSIPGFGYTF
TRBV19	CASSTRGKENGYTF
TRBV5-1	CASSPRTAYTGELFF
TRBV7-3	CASSPRGSSYNEQFF
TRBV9	CASNKGTAANYGYTF
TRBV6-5	CASSYPGDRVGYTF
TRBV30	CAWSPGRAYEQYF
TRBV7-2	CASTTGINYGYTF
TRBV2	CASSVFGLHTDTQYF
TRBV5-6	CASSQLDRANTEAFF
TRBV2	CASSAQTGTVETQYF
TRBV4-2	CASSQVWNTEAFF
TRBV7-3	CASSLGASVYNEQFF
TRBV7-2	CASSFTVSTEAFF
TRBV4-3	CASSLTLPGQGAFIQYF
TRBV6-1	CASNQGATATNEQFF
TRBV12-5	CASGLWAADTQYF
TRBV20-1	CSAWDSPEQYF
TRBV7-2	CASSKDSNTGELFF
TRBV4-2	CASSQVGGGAYNEQFF
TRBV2	CASSLAVNYEQYF
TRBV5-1	CASSLVPGTSTNEKLFF
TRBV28	CASSLTGVSYGYTF
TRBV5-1	CASSVTIGGGNTIYF
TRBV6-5	CASSYTQGTEAFF
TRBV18	CASSPPSAGNTEAFF
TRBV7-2	CASSSGSNYGYTF
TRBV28	CASSLTGGEQYF
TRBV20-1	CSANRADTQYF
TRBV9	CASSLGSSSYNEQFF
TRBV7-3	CASSGDGNTEAFF
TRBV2	CASSATNRLAGTQYF
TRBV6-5	CASSFDPETEAFF
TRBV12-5	CASGLVRIAGGETQYF
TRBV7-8	CASSGAAGANVLTF
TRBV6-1	CASSEVHRAAGETQYF
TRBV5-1	CASSLVASGTDTQYF
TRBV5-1	CASSSLPGRGQPQHF
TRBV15	CATSRALAGGGETQYF
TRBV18	CASSPPGTGRYEQYF
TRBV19	CASSKTGTEGDEQFF
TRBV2	CASRSGTVYGYTF
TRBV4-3	CASSQGPWGRELFF
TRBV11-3	CASSLRVRAGEAYEQYF
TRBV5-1	CASSLPGTNTEAFF
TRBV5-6	CASSVSGVGAFF
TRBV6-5	CASRPDRDQETQYF
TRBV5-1	CASSLAGTYSYGYTF
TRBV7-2	CASSLATRGPYEQYF